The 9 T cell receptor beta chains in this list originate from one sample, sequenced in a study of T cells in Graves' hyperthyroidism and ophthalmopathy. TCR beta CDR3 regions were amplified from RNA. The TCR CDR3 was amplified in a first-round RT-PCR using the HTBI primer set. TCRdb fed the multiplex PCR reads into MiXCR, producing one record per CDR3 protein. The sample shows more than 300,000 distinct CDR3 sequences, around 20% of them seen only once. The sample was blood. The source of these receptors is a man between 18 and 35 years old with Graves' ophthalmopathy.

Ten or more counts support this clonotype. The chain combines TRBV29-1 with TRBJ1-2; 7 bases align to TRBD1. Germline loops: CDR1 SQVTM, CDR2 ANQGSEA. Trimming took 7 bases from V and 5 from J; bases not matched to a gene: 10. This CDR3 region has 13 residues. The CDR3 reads CSAGQQGTYGYTF. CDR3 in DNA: TGCAGCGCGGGCCAACAGGGGACGTATGGCTACACCTTC.

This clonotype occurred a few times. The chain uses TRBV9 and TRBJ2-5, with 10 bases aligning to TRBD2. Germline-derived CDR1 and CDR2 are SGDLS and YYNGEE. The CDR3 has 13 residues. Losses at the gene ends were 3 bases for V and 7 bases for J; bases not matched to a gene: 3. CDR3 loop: CASSGASGGTQYF. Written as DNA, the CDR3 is TGTGCCAGCAGCGGCGCTAGCGGGGGGACCCAGTACTTC. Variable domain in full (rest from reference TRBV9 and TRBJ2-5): DSGVTQTPKHLITATGQRVTLRCSPRSGDLSVYWYQQSLDQGLQFLIQYYNGEERAKGNILERFSAQQFPDLHSELNLSSLELGDSALYFCASSGASGGTQYFGPGTRLLVL.

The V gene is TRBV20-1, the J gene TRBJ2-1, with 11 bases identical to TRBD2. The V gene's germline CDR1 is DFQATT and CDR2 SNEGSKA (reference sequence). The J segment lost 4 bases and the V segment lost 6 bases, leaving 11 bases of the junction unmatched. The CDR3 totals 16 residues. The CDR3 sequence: CSANGGLAEIYNEQFF. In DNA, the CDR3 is TGCAGTGCAAACGGGGGACTAGCGGAGATATACAATGAGCAGTTCTTC.

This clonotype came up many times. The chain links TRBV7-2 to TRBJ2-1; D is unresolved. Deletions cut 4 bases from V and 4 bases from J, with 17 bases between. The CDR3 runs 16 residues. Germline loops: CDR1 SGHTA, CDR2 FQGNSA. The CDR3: CASSSGPNPGYNEQFF. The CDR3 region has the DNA TGTGCCAGCAGCTCGGGTCCCAATCCTGGATACAATGAGCAGTTCTTC.

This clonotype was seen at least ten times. Here the CDR3 reads CASSLDRGPWSTEAFF. The CDR3 DNA sequence: TGTGCCAGCAGCTTGGACAGGGGGCCTTGGAGCACTGAAGCTTTCTTT. This chain uses TRBV11-1 with TRBJ1-1; 11 bases agree with TRBD1. This CDR3 is 16 amino acids long. Trimming at V came to 3 bases and at J to 4 bases, leaving 7 bases not matched to a gene. Germline V CDR1 and CDR2: SGHAT, FQDESV (reference sequence).

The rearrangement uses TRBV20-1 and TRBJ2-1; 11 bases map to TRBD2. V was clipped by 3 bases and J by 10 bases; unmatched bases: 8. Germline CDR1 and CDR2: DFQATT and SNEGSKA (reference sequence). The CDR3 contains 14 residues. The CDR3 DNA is TGCAGTGCTAGGATACTAGCGGGGGCCGTGGAGCAGTTCTTC. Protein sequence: CSARILAGAVEQFF.

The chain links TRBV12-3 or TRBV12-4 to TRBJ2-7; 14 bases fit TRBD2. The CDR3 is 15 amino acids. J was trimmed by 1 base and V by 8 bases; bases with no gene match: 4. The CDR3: CASARTSGGSYEQYF. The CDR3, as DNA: TGTGCCAGCGCCCGGACTAGCGGGGGGTCCTACGAGCAGTACTTC.

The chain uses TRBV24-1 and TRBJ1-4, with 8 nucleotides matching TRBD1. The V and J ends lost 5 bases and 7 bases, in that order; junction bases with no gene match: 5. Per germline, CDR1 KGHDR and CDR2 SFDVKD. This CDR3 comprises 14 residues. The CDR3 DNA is TGTGCCACCAGTGCGGCAGGGGGCGGTGAAAAACTGTTTTTT. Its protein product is CATSAAGGGEKLFF.

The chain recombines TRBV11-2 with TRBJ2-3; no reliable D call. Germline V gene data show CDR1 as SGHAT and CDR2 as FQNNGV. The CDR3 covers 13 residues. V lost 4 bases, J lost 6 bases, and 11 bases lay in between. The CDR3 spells CASSSRTRDTQYF. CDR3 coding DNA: TGTGCCAGCAGCTCCCGGACGAGGGATACGCAGTATTTT.